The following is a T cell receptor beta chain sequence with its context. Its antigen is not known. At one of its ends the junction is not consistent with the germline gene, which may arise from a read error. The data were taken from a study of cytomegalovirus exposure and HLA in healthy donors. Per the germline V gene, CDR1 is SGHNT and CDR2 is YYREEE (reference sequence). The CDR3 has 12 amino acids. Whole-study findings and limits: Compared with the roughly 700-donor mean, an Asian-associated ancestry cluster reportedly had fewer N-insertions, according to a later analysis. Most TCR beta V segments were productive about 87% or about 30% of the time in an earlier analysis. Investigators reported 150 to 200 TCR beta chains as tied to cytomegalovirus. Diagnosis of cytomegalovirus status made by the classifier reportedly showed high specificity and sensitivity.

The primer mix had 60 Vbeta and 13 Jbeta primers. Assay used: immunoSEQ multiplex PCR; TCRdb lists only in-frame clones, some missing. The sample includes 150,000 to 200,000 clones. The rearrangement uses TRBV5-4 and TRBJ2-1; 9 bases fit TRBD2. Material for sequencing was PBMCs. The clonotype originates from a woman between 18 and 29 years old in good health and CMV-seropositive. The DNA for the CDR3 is TGTGCCAGCAGCTTACCTAGCGGGACTAGGGTCTTC. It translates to CASSLPSGTRVF.